This T cell receptor (beta chain) was captured in a study of neurological immune-mediated disorders. Whole-study results and caveats: Private repertoires in all groups were suggested, as expanded clones shared no CDR3 amino acid sequences across subjects. The most TCR clonal expansion was seen in HTLV-1-associated myelopathy, and the least was seen in multiple sclerosis, which fell below healthy controls.

V was pared by 1 base and J by 7 bases, with 2 bases of the junction left unmatched. The V gene's germline CDR1 is WSHSY and CDR2 SAAADI. The CDR3 runs to 13 residues. This clonotype was observed at least ten times. Its antigen is not known. Time point of the sample: longitudinal time-point 1 (baseline). cDNA was made by 5'RACE with 10-nucleotide random UMIs. TCRdb analysed the 5' RACE reads with MiXCR anew, one entry per CDR3 protein. The profile shows around 76,000 distinct CDR3 sequences, about a tenth of them singletons. The chain employs TRBV10-2 and TRBJ1-2; 8 bases match TRBD1. The source of this sequence is a young man in good health. Sequenced sample: PBMCs. The CDR3 DNA reads as TGCGCCAGCAGTGAGTTGGACAGGGTTGGCTACACCTTC. It translates to CASSELDRVGYTF.